This T cell receptor beta chain appears in the sequencing data of a study of immune characterization of retroperitoneal liposarcoma. TCRdb passed the PCR reads through MiXCR, listing each CDR3 protein once. Of about 10,000 distinct CDR3 sequences in the sample, 25% to 30% were seen once. The CDR3 is made up of 14 amino acids. This receptor was taken from a male donor with retroperitoneal liposarcoma. Input material: tumor tissue. This chain uses TRBV12-3 or TRBV12-4 with TRBJ2-1; 9 bases fit TRBD1. TRBJ2-7 matches the DNA end more closely, so the J call is doubtful. The chain's CDR3 is CASSSRQGVNEQYF. The CDR3 nucleotides read TGTGCCAGCAGTTCCCGACAGGGGGTCAATGAGCAGTACTTC.